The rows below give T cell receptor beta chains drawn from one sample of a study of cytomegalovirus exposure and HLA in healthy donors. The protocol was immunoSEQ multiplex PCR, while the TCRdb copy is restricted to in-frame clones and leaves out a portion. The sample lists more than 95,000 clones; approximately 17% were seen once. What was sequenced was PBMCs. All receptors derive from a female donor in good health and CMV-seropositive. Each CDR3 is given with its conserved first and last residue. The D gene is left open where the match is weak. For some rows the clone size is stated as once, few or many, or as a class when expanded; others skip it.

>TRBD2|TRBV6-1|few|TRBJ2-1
TGTGCCAGTCGATCGGCTAGCGGGACCTCCAATGAGCAGTTCTTC
CASRSASGTSNEQFF
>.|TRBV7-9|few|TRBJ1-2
TGTGCCAGCAGCTCCACAAGAAGCGTAGATGGCTACACCTTC
CASSSTRSVDGYTF
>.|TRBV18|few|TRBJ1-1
TGTGCCAGCTCATCCCGGATAGAGGTGGGGCTCACTGAAGCTTTCTTT
CASSSRIEVGLTEAFF
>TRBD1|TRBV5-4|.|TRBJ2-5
TGTGCCAGCAGCCCAGGGACAGGGAAACAAGAGACCCAGTACTTC
CASSPGTGKQETQYF
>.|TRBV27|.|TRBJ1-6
TGTGCCAGCAGTTTAGGAGGGAATATCTCACCCCTCCACTTT
CASSLGGNISPLHF
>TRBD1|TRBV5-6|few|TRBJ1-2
TGTGCCAGCAGCGATGGGCTGTCGGGACAGGTCCCGTTTAACTATGGCTACACCTTC
CASSDGLSGQVPFNYGYTF
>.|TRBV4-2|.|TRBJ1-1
TGTGCCAGCAGCCAAGAAATTCCGGTGAACACTGAAGCTTTCTTT
CASSQEIPVNTEAFF
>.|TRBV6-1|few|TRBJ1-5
TGTGCCAGCAGTGACGGGAGGCAGCCCCAGCATTTT
CASSDGRQPQHF
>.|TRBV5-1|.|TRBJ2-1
TGCGCCAGCAGCTTTACGGACAGCTCCTACAATGAGCAGTTCTTC
CASSFTDSSYNEQFF
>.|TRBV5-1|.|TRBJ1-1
TGCGCCAGCAGGCGTCGAAACAGGGACACTGAAGCTTTCTTT
CASRRRNRDTEAFF
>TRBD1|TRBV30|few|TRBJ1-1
TGTGCCTGGACGATTGGGACAGCGAACACTGAAGCTTTCTTT
CAWTIGTANTEAFF
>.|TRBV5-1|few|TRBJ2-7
TGCGCCAGCAGCCCCGTCGGGACAGGTGCTATAGCGGGAGAGGAGCAGTACTTC
CASSPVGTGAIAGEEQYF
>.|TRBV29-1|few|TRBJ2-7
TGCAGCTGCATTGACAGCCACTCCTACGAGCAGTACTTC
CSCIDSHSYEQYF
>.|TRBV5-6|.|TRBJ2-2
TGTGCCAGCAGCTTATGGGGGCCGGGCACCGGGGAGCTGTTTTTT
CASSLWGPGTGELFF
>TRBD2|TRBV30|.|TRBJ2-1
TGTGCCTGGAGAGTGAGGAGCGGGAGGCAGTTCTTC
CAWRVRSGRQFF
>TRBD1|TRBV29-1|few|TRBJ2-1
TGCAGCGTTGAAGTTGGGACAGGTGGATTATACAATGAGCAGTTCTTC
CSVEVGTGGLYNEQFF
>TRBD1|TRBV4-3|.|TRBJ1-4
TGCGCCAGCAGCCAAGATTGGACAGGGGGCCGTGGGGGTGAAAAACTGTTTTTT
CASSQDWTGGRGGEKLFF
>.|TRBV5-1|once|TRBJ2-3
TGCGCCAGCAGCTCCCCGGGGGGCAGAAGCACAGATACGCAGTATTTT
CASSSPGGRSTDTQYF
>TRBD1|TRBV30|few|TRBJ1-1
TGTGCCTGGAGCCAGGGGGCTAGGAGCACTGAAGCTTTCTTT
CAWSQGARSTEAFF
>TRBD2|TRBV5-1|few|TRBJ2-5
TGCGCCAGCAGCTCCCGGATAGCGGGGGTCCTTGAGACCCAGTACTTC
CASSSRIAGVLETQYF
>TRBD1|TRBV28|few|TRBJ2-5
TGTGCCAGCAGTTCCCCAGGGGGCGTAGAGACCCAGTACTTC
CASSSPGGVETQYF
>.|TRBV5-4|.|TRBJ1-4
TGTGCCAGCAGCAACCGCCCGGGGTCGAATGAAAAACTGTTTTTT
CASSNRPGSNEKLFF
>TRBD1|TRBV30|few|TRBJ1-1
TGTGCCTGGGAGGGACAGTGGATCACTGAAGCTTTCTTT
CAWEGQWITEAFF
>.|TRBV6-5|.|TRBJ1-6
TGTGCCAGCAGTTACTCAGGTGGAGCCCTCCACTTT
CASSYSGGALHF
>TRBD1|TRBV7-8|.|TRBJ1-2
TGTGCCAGCAGCTTACAGGGGGCAGGCTATGGCTACACCTTC
CASSLQGAGYGYTF
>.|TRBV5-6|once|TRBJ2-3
TGTGCCAGCAGCCTATATACGCAGGGCACAGATACGCAGTATTTT
CASSLYTQGTDTQYF
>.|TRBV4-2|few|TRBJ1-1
TGTGCCAGCAGCCAGGGCAGGGTTCTTGACACTGAAGCTTTCTTT
CASSQGRVLDTEAFF
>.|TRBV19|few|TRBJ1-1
TGTGCCAGTAAGCAAACAGGGATGAACACTGAAGCTTTCTTT
CASKQTGMNTEAFF
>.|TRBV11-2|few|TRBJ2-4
TGTGCCAGCAGCTTATCTGAAAACATTCAGTACTTC
CASSLSENIQYF
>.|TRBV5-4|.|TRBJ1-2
TGTGCCAGCAGCTCCTTTGGCAGGGCTAGGCCCTATGGCTACACCTTC
CASSSFGRARPYGYTF
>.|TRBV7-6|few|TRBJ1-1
TGTGCCAGCAGCTTACTCACAGCGAACACTGAAGCTTTCTTT
CASSLLTANTEAFF
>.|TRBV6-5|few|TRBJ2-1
TGTGCCAGCAGTTACTCGAGACTTAATGAGCAGTTCTTC
CASSYSRLNEQFF
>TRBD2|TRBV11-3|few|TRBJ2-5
TGTGCCAGCAGCTCCGGACGGACTAGCGGGCTTCAAGAGACCCAGTACTTC
CASSSGRTSGLQETQYF
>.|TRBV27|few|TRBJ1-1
TGTGCCAGCAGTTTGGCCGCAGGGTTCGACACTGAAGCTTTCTTT
CASSLAAGFDTEAFF
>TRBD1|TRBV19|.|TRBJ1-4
TGTGCCAGGGAAAAAGGACAGGGCGACGATCCGCGACCCGAAAAACTGTTTTTT
CAREKGQGDDPRPEKLFF
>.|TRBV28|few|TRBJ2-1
TGTGCCAGCAGTTTCCTGACCGGAGGAGCCGAGCAGTTCTTC
CASSFLTGGAEQFF
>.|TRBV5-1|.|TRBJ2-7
TGCGCCAGCAGCTTCGACAGAACGCCCTCCTACGAGCAGTACTTC
CASSFDRTPSYEQYF
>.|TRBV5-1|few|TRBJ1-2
TGCGCCAGCAGCTTGGGGCCAGGGATAGGAGGGTATGGCTACACCTTC
CASSLGPGIGGYGYTF
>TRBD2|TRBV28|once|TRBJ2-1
TGTGCCAGCAGTTTCCACCCCGATGGCGGGAGTAATGAGCAGTTCTTC
CASSFHPDGGSNEQFF
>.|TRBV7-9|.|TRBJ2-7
TGTGCCAGCAGCTTCCCTCCTTCGCGAGTAGAGCAGTACTTC
CASSFPPSRVEQYF
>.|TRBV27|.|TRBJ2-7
TGTGCCAGCAGTTTATTGGCGGGTCGAGAGCAGTACTTC
CASSLLAGREQYF
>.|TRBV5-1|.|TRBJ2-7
TGCGCCAGCAGCTTGAACCAGTTTTACGAGCAGTACTTC
CASSLNQFYEQYF
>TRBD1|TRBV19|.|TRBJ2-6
TGTGCCAGTAGCGGGACAGGGTACTCTGGGGCCAACGTCCTGACTTTC
CASSGTGYSGANVLTF
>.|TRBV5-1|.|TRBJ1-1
TGCGCCAGCAGCTTGGTGGGCATGAACACTGAAGCTTTCTTT
CASSLVGMNTEAFF
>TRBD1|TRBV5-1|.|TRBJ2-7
TGCGCCAGCAGCTCAGGTTACGGACAGGGGAGGACCTACGAGCAGTACTTC
CASSSGYGQGRTYEQYF
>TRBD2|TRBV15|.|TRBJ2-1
TGTGCCACCAGCAAAGCGGGACTAGCGGGAGTGTATGAGCAGTTCTTC
CATSKAGLAGVYEQFF
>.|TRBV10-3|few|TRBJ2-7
TGTGCCATCAGTGGGGGCCTTAACGTTTACTACGAGCAGTACTTC
CAISGGLNVYYEQYF